The 8 T cell receptor beta chains in this list originate from one sample, sequenced in a study of blood T cells in healthy people across ages. Primed by a sample-barcoded 5' primer and a J-beta primer mix, a second PCR proceeded for about 6 to 11 cycles. TCRdb re-called the 5' RACE reads with MiXCR, one entry per CDR3 protein. There are hundreds of thousands of distinct CDR3 sequences in the sample; less than 60% occur only once, and 15% to 20% lies in the top ten. Source material: blood. Receptor source: a man aged 80 or over in good health.

This clonotype was found many times. This chain joins TRBV20-1 and TRBJ2-1; 7 nucleotides match TRBD2. The CDR3 runs 15 residues. Germline V CDR1 and CDR2: DFQATT, SNEGSKA (reference sequence). J was trimmed by 3 bases and V by 6 bases; bases with no gene match: 11. CDR3 amino acids: CSARKASGNYNEQFF. The DNA for the CDR3 is TGCAGTGCGAGGAAAGCTAGCGGCAACTACAATGAGCAGTTCTTC.

The CDR3 DNA sequence: TGCGCCAGCAGAGAGACAGGGCTGGACATTCAGTACTTC. It encodes CASRETGLDIQYF. J is TRBJ2-4 and V is TRBV5-1, with TRBD1 matching 7 bases. Per germline, CDR1 SGHRS and CDR2 YFSETQ. The length of the CDR3 is 13 residues. With 5 bases clipped from V and 8 bases from J, the junction kept 7 bases outside the gene matches.

Turning to this clonotype: The junction and the germline gene differ at one end; a read error may be behind it. The chain joins TRBV7-2 to TRBJ2-1, with 10 bases matching TRBD2. The CDR3 totals 14 residues. The V gene's germline CDR1 is SGHTA and CDR2 FQGNSA. CDR3 DNA: TGTGCCAGCAAACCAGCGGGAGGGCCCCATGAGCAGTCCTTC. This gives the protein CASKPAGGPHEQSF.

The CDR3 nucleotides read TGCAGCGGTGGCTGGGGATACGAGCAGTACTTC. Its protein is CSGGWGYEQYF. J is TRBJ2-7 and V is TRBV29-1; D is unresolved. Germline V gives CDR1 SQVTM, CDR2 ANQGSEA. The length of the CDR3 is 11 residues. Trimming removed 7 bases at V and 4 bases at J, with 11 bases between.

The V gene is TRBV5-1, the J gene TRBJ2-5, with 9 bases aligning to TRBD2. With the DNA end fitting TRBJ2-7 better, the J assignment may be wrong. The CDR3 length is 16 residues. The germline V gene has CDR1 SGHRS and CDR2 YFSETQ. CDR3 protein: CASSLDRGLAGNEQYF. For the CDR3, the DNA is TGCGCCAGCAGCTTGGATCGTGGGCTAGCGGGAAACGAGCAGTACTTC.

V gene TRBV12-3 or TRBV12-4 combines with J gene TRBJ2-1; 7 nucleotides agree with TRBD2. The CDR3 runs to 13 residues. Germline trimming cut 7 bases from V and 6 bases from J; bases unmatched to any gene: 6. The CDR3 reads CASTLLATNEQFF. CDR3 nucleotides: TGTGCCAGCACCCTACTAGCGACCAATGAGCAGTTCTTC.

The table lists this clonotype with a few counts. This sequence joins TRBV5-1 and TRBJ2-3; D unclear. V was clipped by 1 base and J by 2 bases, with 8 bases between them. This CDR3 region has 14 residues. From germline, CDR1 is SGHRS and CDR2 YFSETQ. As DNA, the CDR3 is TGCGCCAGCAGCTTGATTCAGACCACAGATACGCAGTATTTT. Protein: CASSLIQTTDTQYF.

The chain couples TRBV27 to TRBJ1-2; D is unclear. The CDR3 is 14 residues long. Looked up from germline, CDR1 is MNHEY and CDR2 is SMNVEV (reference sequence). V was shortened by 6 bases and J by 7 bases, with 18 bases between the two germline ends. The CDR3 region is CASSAFGQFGGYTF. Written as DNA, the CDR3 is TGTGCCAGCAGCGCCTTCGGGCAGTTCGGTGGCTACACCTTC.